This T cell receptor (beta chain) comes out of a study of OX40 agonist ivuxolimab in advanced cancers. Study-level information: Patients' therapy was ivuxolimab, an antibody that acts as an agonist of OX40 (CD134). Recorded diagnoses for dose-escalation patients were hepatocellular carcinoma, melanoma, renal cell or head and neck cancer. Averaging about 60 years in age, with a range of 23 to 79, the cohort was approximately 83% male. Study results and caveats: Clones of CD4+ and CD8+ blood T cells grew by week 6 at doses of 0.1 to 3.0 mg/kg.

The V gene's germline CDR1 is LGHNA and CDR2 YSLEER. The CDR3 is 16 residues long. V shed 7 bases, J shed 5 bases, and the junction held 8 bases outside the gene matches. As concerns this clone: Its antigen is still unknown.

Clones were read by immunoSEQ multiplex PCR, and TCRdb kept only the in-frame ones, dropping some. The sample shows tens of thousands of clones, 85% to 95% of them seen only once. The TCR sequence derives from an adult with an advanced solid tumor such as melanoma, head and neck, liver or kidney cancer. This material consisted of CD4+ or CD8+ T cells sorted from blood, taken in a trial of the OX40 agonist ivuxolimab. V is TRBV4-3 and J is TRBJ2-2, with 12 bases matching TRBD1. The CDR3 sequence is CASNMGQGAGTGELFF. DNA for the CDR3: TGCGCCAGCAACATGGGACAGGGGGCGGGGACCGGGGAGCTGTTTTTT.